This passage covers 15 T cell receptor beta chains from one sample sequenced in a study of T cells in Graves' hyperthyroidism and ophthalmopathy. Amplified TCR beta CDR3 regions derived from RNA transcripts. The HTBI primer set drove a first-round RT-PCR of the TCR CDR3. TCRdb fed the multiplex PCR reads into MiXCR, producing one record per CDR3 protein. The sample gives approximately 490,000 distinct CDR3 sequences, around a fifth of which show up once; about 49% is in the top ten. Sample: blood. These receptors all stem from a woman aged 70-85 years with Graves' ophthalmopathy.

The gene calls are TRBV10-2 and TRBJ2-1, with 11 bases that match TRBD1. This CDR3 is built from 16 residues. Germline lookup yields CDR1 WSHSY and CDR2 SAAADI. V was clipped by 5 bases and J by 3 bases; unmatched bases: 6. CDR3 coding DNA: TGCGCCAGCAGTCCGGACAGGGGGCTATACTACAATGAGCAGTTCTTC. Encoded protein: CASSPDRGLYYNEQFF.

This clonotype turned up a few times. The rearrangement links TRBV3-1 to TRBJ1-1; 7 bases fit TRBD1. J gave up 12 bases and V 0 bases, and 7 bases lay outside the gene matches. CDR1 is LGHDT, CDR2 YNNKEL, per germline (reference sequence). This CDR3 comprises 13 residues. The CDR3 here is CASSQDPQGGSFF. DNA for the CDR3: TGTGCCAGCAGCCAAGATCCGCAGGGGGGATCTTTCTTT.

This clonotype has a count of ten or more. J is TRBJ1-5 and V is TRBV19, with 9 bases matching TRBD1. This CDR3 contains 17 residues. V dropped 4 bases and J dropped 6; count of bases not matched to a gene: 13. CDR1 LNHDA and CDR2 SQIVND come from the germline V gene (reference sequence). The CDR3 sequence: CASSTPHRQGVGQPQHF. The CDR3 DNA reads TGTGCCAGTAGTACGCCTCATCGACAGGGGGTCGGTCAGCCCCAGCATTTT.

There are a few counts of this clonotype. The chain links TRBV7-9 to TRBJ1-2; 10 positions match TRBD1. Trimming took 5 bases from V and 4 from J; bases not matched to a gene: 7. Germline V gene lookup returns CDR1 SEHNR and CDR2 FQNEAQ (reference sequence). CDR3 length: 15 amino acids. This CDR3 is CASSERDRGIYGYTF. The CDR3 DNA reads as TGTGCCAGCAGCGAAAGGGACAGGGGCATCTATGGCTACACCTTC.

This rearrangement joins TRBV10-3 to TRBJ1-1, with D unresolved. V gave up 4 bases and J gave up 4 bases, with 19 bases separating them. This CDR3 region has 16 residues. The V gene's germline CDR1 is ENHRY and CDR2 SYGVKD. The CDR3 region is CAISVGARWKSTEAFF. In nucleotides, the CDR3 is TGTGCCATCAGTGTAGGTGCTCGGTGGAAGAGCACTGAAGCTTTCTTT.

The CDR3 here is CSARDMTGFDYGYTF. The CDR3 DNA is TGCAGTGCTAGAGATATGACAGGGTTTGACTATGGCTACACCTTC. The J gene is TRBJ1-2, the V gene TRBV20-1; 7 bases fit TRBD1. Germline loops: CDR1 DFQATT, CDR2 SNEGSKA (reference sequence). This CDR3 is 15 amino acids long. Trimming at V came to 0 bases and at J to 3 bases, leaving 7 bases not matched to a gene.

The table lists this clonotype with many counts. The CDR3 nucleotides are TGTGCCAGCAGTTCCACAGACCACAGACAGGAAGGACGGCATTTT. Translated, it gives CASSSTDHRQEGRHF. The chain recombines TRBV12-3 or TRBV12-4 with TRBJ1-5; D is perhaps TRBD1 (6 bases). The CDR3 runs to 15 residues. Trimming stripped 4 bases from V and 15 bases from J, with 25 bases between.

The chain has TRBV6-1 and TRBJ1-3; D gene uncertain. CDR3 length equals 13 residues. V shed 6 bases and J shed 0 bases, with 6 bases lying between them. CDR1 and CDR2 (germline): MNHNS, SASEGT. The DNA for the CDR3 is TGTGCCAGCAGCTACGCCTCTGGAAACACCATATATTTT. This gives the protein CASSYASGNTIYF.

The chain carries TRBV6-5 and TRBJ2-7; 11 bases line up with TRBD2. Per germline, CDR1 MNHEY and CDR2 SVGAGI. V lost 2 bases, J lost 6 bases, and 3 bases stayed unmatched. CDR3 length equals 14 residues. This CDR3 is CASSYLAGGGEQYF. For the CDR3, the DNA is TGTGCCAGCAGTTACCTAGCGGGAGGTGGCGAGCAGTACTTC.

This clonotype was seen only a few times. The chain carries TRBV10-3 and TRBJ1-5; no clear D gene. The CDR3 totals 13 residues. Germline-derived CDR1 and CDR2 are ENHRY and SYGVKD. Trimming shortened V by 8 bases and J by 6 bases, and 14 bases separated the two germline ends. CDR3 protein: CAIGTMGGQPQHF. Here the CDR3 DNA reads TGTGCCATCGGTACCATGGGAGGTCAGCCCCAGCATTTT.

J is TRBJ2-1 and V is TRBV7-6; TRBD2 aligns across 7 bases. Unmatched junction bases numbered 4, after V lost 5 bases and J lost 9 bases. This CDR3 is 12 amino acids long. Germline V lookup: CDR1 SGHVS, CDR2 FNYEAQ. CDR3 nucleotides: TGTGCCAGCAGCCCTAGCGGCGTTGAGCAGTTCTTC. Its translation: CASSPSGVEQFF.

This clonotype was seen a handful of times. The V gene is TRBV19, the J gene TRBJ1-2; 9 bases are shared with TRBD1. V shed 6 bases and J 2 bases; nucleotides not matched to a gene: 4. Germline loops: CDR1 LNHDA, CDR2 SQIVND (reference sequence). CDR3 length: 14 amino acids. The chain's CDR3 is CASRKQGANYGYTF. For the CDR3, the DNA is TGTGCCAGTAGGAAACAGGGGGCGAACTATGGCTACACCTTC.

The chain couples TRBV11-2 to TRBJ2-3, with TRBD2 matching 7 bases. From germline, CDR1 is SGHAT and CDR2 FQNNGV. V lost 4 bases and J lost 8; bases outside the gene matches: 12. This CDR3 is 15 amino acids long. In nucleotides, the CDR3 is TGTGCCAGCAGCTCCCCTCTCGCGGGAGTGGGTACGCAGTATTTT. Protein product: CASSSPLAGVGTQYF.

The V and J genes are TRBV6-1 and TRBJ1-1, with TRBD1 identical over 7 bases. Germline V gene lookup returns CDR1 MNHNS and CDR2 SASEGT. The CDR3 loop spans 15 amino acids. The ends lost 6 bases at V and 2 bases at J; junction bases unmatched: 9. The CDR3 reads CASRRNRGPNTEAFF. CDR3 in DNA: TGTGCCAGCAGAAGAAACAGGGGTCCTAACACTGAAGCTTTCTTT.

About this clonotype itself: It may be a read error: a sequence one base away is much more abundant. The CDR3 DNA follows: TGTGTCAGCAGCTTAGCGTTCTCCGCGGGATCCCTCTACGAGCAGTACTTC. Encoded protein: CVSSLAFSAGSLYEQYF. The rearrangement links TRBV7-2 to TRBJ2-7; TRBD2 is a possible D gene (6 bases). Germline loops: CDR1 SGHTA, CDR2 FQGNSA. The CDR3 loop spans 17 amino acids.